This T cell receptor beta chain was retrieved from a study of blood T cell repertoires in COVID-19 (dated by TCRdb to 2019 to 2021). At the level of the whole study: The collaborator samples originated in the United States, Italy and Spain and spanned the acute and convalescent phases of COVID-19. The samples were drawn from two sources: the first 160 participants of the ongoing ImmuneRACE study, and 1,254 subjects contributed by 6 global collaborators. HLA class I and class II types, where available, came from metadata supplied by the sample provider rather than from assay-based typing. A de-identified subject ID, COVID-19 status, age in years and sex were almost always included in the sample metadata. The dataset comprised deeply sampled blood TCRbeta repertoires from subjects exposed to, actively infected with, or recovered from COVID-19. A freely available public database, intended as a resource for researchers studying the immune response to SARS-CoV-2, is where the repertoires were released. The material from the prospective study consisted of cDNA or gDNA derived from T cells, B-cell-depleted T cells, or PBMCs.

For this clone: Its antigen remains unidentified. Base-call qualities are not available, and no considerably larger clone is one nucleotide away.

In the prospective study, participants were about 18 to 89 years old, resided in under 30 geographic areas of the United States, and were enrolled through a virtual design. In the prospective study, participants were assigned to cohorts based on the clinical history participants reported in a screening survey and a study questionnaire. In the prospective study, mobile phlebotomists collected whole blood, serum and a nasopharyngeal or oropharyngeal swab from each participant. Participants in the prospective study had the option to provide additional blood draws and questionnaires over a 2-month period. Blood samples from the prospective study were shipped frozen or at room temperature prior to DNA extraction. TCRbeta CDR3 regions were amplified from genomic DNA using the immunoSEQ Assay, a bias-controlled multiplex PCR. Turning to the authors' computational methods: Nucleated cell counts per sample were estimated from amplification of reference gene primers within the assay. Sequence reads were collapsed and filtered to measure the absolute abundance of every unique TCRbeta CDR3 rearrangement. Productive Simpson clonality was computed per sample as the square root of Simpson's diversity index over productive rearrangements. In TCRdb, the immuneACCESS table is reduced to in-frame sequences with V and J assigned. These tables do not hold every clone; where another copy was compared, an unresolved V gene accounts for under half, and the others remain unexplained. V, J and clone size are those of that table, while D and trimming were read from the DNA. Across this sample there are some 200,000 clones, with 80% seen only once. Over 7% of the sample belongs to the ten largest clones.

Germline trimming amounts to 5 bases on V and 9 bases on J, with 9 as the count of junction bases outside the gene matches. The germline V gene gives CDR1 as SGHVS and CDR2 as FQNEAQ. The CDR3, from cysteine to phenylalanine, totals 15 residues. CDR3 DNA only is kept here, 45 bases in frame from base 1. Summary of the overall study and its limitations: Clinical and demographic metadata were provided uncurated, with the amount varying by source and participant.

The chain was built from TRBV7-8 and TRBJ1-5, with 11 middle bases fitting TRBD1. Material: PBMCs or T cells enriched from blood (not recorded which). This TCR came from a woman aged 40 to 55 with acute COVID-19. The CDR3 reads as follows: CASSNTGTGGRPQHF. The DNA sequence is TGTGCCAGCAGCAATACCGGGACAGGGGGACGGCCCCAGCATTTT.